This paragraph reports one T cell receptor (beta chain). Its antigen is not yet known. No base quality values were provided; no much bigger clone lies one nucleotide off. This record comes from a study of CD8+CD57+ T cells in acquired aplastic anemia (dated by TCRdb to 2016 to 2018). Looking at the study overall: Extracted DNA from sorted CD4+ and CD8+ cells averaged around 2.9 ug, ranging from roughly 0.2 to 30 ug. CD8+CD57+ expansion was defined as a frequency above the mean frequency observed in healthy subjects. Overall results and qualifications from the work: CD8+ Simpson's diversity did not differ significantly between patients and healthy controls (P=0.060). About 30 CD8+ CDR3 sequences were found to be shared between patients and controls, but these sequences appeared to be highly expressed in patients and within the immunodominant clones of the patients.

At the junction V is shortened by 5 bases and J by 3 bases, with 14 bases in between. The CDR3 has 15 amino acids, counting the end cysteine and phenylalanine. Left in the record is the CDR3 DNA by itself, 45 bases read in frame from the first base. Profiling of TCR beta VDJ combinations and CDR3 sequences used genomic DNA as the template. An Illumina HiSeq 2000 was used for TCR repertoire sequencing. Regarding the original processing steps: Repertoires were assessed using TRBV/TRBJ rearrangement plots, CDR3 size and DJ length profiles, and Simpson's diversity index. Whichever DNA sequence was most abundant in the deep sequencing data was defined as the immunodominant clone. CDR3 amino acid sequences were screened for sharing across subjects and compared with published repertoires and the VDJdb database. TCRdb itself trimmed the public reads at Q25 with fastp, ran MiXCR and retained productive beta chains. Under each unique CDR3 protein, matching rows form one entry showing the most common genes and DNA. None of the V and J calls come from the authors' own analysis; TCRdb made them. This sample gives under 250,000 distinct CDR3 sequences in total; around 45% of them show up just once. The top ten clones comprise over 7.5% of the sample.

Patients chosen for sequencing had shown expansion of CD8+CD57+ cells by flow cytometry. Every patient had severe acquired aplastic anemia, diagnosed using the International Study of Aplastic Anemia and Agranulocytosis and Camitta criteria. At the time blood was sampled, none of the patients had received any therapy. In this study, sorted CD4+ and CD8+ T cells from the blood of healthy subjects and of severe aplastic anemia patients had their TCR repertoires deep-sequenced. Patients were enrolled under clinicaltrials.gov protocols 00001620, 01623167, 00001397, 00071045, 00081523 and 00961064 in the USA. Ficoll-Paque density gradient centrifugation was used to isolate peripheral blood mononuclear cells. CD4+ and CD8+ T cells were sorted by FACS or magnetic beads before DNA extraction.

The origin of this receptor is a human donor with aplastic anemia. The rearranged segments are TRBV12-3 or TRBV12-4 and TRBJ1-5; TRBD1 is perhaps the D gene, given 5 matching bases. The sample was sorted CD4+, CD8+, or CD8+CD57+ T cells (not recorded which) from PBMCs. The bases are TGTGCCAGCAGTCCCGTTGCGACAGTCAATCAGCCCCAGCATTTT. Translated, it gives CASSPVATVNQPQHF.